This T cell receptor (beta chain) was sequenced for a study of T cell responses to AZD1222 COVID-19 vaccine. Whole-study findings and limits: A rise in Spike-specific TCR breadth and depth followed two AZD1222 doses. The peak T cell response came first, and repertoires were sampled only after it. White British ancestry dominated among donors, who included more females, and clonal diversity was possibly underestimated.

Germline values: CDR1 SGHRS, CDR2 YFSETQ. This CDR3 spans 15 amino acids. The ends were cut back, 6 bases at V and 4 bases at J, with 17 bases in the middle. Concerning this clone itself: The antigen remains undetermined.

Here immunoSEQ multiplex PCR was the method, and the copy in TCRdb shows in-frame clones only, minus some. The table has tens of thousands of clones, 83% seen once. Source: peripheral blood, taken 28 days after the second AZD1222 dose. This TCR was recovered from an adult who received the AZD1222 COVID-19 vaccine. The V and J genes are TRBV5-1 and TRBJ1-3; unclear D gene. The CDR3 nucleotides read TGCGCCAGCATGAGCGAACCCAACAGCGGAAACACCATATATTTT. Protein sequence: CASMSEPNSGNTIYF.